What follows are 17 T cell receptor beta chains derived from one specimen sequenced in a study of T cell repertoires in cytomegalovirus infection. The antigens these receptors bind are not known. MiXCR was run by TCRdb on the reads, yielding one entry per CDR3 protein. The repertoire holds approximately 730,000 distinct CDR3 sequences, with about 30% as singletons. The sample was cultured PBMCs, taken from culture after CMV antigen stimulation. The receptors were sampled from a human donor in good health (CMV status not recorded). Some clones in this sample may be carry-over from other donors' samples.

The V gene is TRBV20-1, the J gene TRBJ1-5; perhaps TRBD1 as D (5 bases). Trimming removed 0 bases from V and 5 bases from J, with 11 bases in between. The CDR3 contains 14 residues. Looked up from germline, CDR1 is DFQATT and CDR2 is SNEGSKA (reference sequence). The CDR3 region has the DNA TGCAGTGCTAGAGAGGGACCTACTTATCAGCCCCAGCATTTT. Translated, it gives CSAREGPTYQPQHF.

J is TRBJ2-7 and V is TRBV2; the D is unclear. CDR1 is SNHLY, CDR2 FYNNEI, per germline. V gave up 4 bases and J gave up 5 bases, with 21 bases separating them. CDR3 length equals 16 residues. The CDR3 reads CASSAPLGSVANEQYF. The CDR3 DNA is TGTGCCAGCAGTGCGCCTCTGGGTTCCGTTGCGAACGAGCAGTACTTC.

The chain couples TRBV6-6 to TRBJ1-1; D remains unclear. Trimming cost V 0 bases and J 1 base, with 6 bases left between them. The CDR3 totals 14 residues. CDR1 is MNHNY, CDR2 SVGAGI, per germline (reference sequence). CDR3 DNA sequence: TGTGCCAGCAGTTACTCTGCGGCGAACACTGAAGCTTTCTTT. It encodes CASSYSAANTEAFF.

The chain joins TRBV12-3 or TRBV12-4 to TRBJ2-7; D is ambiguous. V shed 5 bases and J shed 1 base, with 21 bases lying between them. There are 17 residues in the CDR3. The CDR3 DNA is TGTGCCAGCAGTCAGCCTCACACCAACAGCCTTTCCTACGAGCAGTACTTC. It encodes CASSQPHTNSLSYEQYF.

This clonotype has only a few counts. Here the CDR3 reads CASSIQHNQPQHF. The CDR3 bases are TGTGCCAGCAGTATACAGCACAATCAGCCCCAGCATTTT. V usage is TRBV27 and J usage is TRBJ1-5; the D is unclear. The germline gives CDR1 MNHEY, CDR2 SMNVEV (reference sequence). This CDR3 is 13 amino acids long. V was clipped by 5 bases and J by 3 bases, with 8 bases between them.

This clonotype occurred many times. The chain combines TRBV7-2 with TRBJ1-1; D unclear. CDR3 length: 13 amino acids. In germline, CDR1 is SGHTA, CDR2 FQGNSA. The ends were cut back, 0 bases at V and 2 bases at J, with 4 bases in the middle. CDR3 sequence reads: CASSLAHNTEAFF. CDR3 sequence (DNA): TGTGCCAGCAGCTTAGCGCATAACACTGAAGCTTTCTTT.

This rearrangement joins TRBV19 to TRBJ1-1; D uncertain. The V gene lost 5 bases and the J gene lost 0 bases, with 13 bases spanning the gap. Germline CDR1 reads LNHDA; CDR2 reads SQIVND (reference sequence). The CDR3 totals 15 residues. This CDR3 is CASSEGNPMNTEAFF. As DNA, the CDR3 is TGTGCCAGTAGTGAGGGAAACCCCATGAACACTGAAGCTTTCTTT.

This clonotype was counted a few times. This chain uses TRBV12-3 or TRBV12-4 with TRBJ2-3, with 9 bases lining up with TRBD2. After removal of 1 base from V and 6 bases from J, the junction contained 2 bases not matched to a gene. The length of the CDR3 is 14 residues. DNA for the CDR3: TGTGCCAGCAGTTTAGAGCTAGCGGGGGATACGCAGTATTTT. It is translated as CASSLELAGDTQYF.

This clonotype showed up just a few times. The J gene is TRBJ2-5, the V gene TRBV10-3; 15 nucleotides align to TRBD2. The CDR3 is 15 amino acids. The V segment lost 7 bases and the J segment 5 bases; nucleotides outside the gene matches: 5. Germline V gives CDR1 ENHRY, CDR2 SYGVKD. The CDR3 spells CAIKGLAGGGETQYF. Written as DNA, the CDR3 is TGTGCCATCAAGGGACTAGCGGGGGGCGGGGAGACCCAGTACTTC.

This clonotype came up many times. The J gene is TRBJ2-1, the V gene TRBV7-2; 7 nucleotides match TRBD2. Germline V CDR1 and CDR2: SGHTA, FQGNSA. This CDR3 comprises 15 residues. V shed 2 bases and J 6 bases; nucleotides not matched to a gene: 7. CDR3 coding DNA: TGTGCCAGCAGCTTATCTCTCCTAGCGGCCAATGAGCAGTTCTTC. This encodes CASSLSLLAANEQFF.

The chain uses TRBV27 and TRBJ1-5, with D uncertain. The CDR3 is made up of 16 amino acids. Trimming took off 8 bases at V and 0 bases at J, with 17 bases between the two ends. The germline CDR1 and CDR2 sequences are MNHEY and SMNVEV (reference sequence). Here the CDR3 reads CASRNLGPFSNQPQHF. CDR3 DNA sequence: TGTGCCAGCCGCAACCTAGGACCGTTTAGCAATCAGCCCCAGCATTTT.

This clonotype was recorded a few times. The chain combines TRBV29-1 with TRBJ2-1; 9 positions agree with TRBD1. The CDR3 contains 14 residues. CDR1 is SQVTM, CDR2 ANQGSEA, per germline. The V gene end was trimmed by 7 bases and the J gene end by 7 bases; junction bases not matched to a gene: 11. This CDR3 is CSAYDRGGRNEQFF. CDR3 DNA sequence: TGCAGCGCCTATGACAGGGGGGGTAGAAATGAGCAGTTCTTC.

The V and J genes are TRBV15 and TRBJ2-3; D remains unclear. The germline V gene has CDR1 LNHNV and CDR2 YYDKDF (reference sequence). V lost 3 bases, J lost 8 bases, and 12 bases lay in between. The CDR3 length is 13 residues. The CDR3 DNA sequence: TGTGCCACCAGCAGTGCACGGCCCGGTACGCAGTATTTT. It specifies CATSSARPGTQYF.

This clonotype was seen many times. This chain joins TRBV7-8 and TRBJ1-5; D is unresolved. Germline V gene lookup returns CDR1 SGHVS and CDR2 FQNEAQ. The V end lost 1 base, the J end lost 1 base, and 11 bases lay between the germline ends. The CDR3 is made up of 16 amino acids. Here the CDR3 reads CASSLVRVGSNQPQHF. The CDR3 nucleotides read TGTGCCAGCAGCTTAGTACGCGTGGGGAGCAATCAGCCCCAGCATTTT.

This chain connects TRBV10-3 to TRBJ2-1, with no clear D. The CDR3 is 12 amino acids. With 6 bases removed from V and 6 bases from J, the gap between germline ends came to 9 bases. CDR1 and CDR2 from the germline V gene are ENHRY and SYGVKD. CDR3 amino acids: CAIRDSPNEQFF. CDR3 nucleotide sequence: TGTGCCATCAGAGACTCTCCCAATGAGCAGTTCTTC.

The rearrangement uses TRBV12-3 or TRBV12-4 and TRBJ2-3; TRBD2 aligns across 8 bases. CDR3 length: 18 amino acids. V shed 5 bases and J 8 bases; nucleotides not matched to a gene: 21. In nucleotides, the CDR3 is TGTGCCAGCAGTGGTCCTCCTCGTACGGCGGGACTAGTATTTACGCAGTATTTT. Translation gives CASSGPPRTAGLVFTQYF.

V usage is TRBV19 and J usage is TRBJ2-7, with TRBD1 identical over 8 bases. V lost 3 bases and J lost 8; bases outside the gene matches: 6. Germline values: CDR1 LNHDA, CDR2 SQIVND (reference sequence). This CDR3 has 13 amino acids. The DNA of the CDR3 is TGTGCCAGTAGTATCGCCGGACAGGGCCAGCAGTACTTC. It translates to CASSIAGQGQQYF.